This T cell receptor beta chain was retrieved from a study of blood T cell repertoires in COVID-19. On the study more broadly: Donors in the United States, Italy and Spain gave samples during acute or convalescent COVID-19. T cells, B-cell-depleted T cells, or PBMCs provided the cDNA or gDNA that served as material.

The CDR3 length is 19 residues. Germline loops: CDR1 MNHEY, CDR2 SVGEGT. V was pared by 2 bases and J by 4 bases, with 14 bases of the junction left unmatched. Sequenced by immunoSEQ multiplex PCR; TCRdb stores in-frame clones only, minus some. The sample contains tens of thousands of clones, 75% to 90% of which appear only once. This sequence joins TRBV6-2 or TRBV6-3 and TRBJ2-3; 11 bases line up with TRBD1. Sequencing was done on a sample of peripheral blood. The TCR comes from a human donor in a cohort sampled during active COVID-19. CDR3 sequence reads: CASSYASGTGGIGADTQYF. In DNA form, the CDR3 reads TGTGCCAGCAGTTACGCCTCCGGGACAGGGGGTATTGGGGCAGATACGCAGTATTTT.